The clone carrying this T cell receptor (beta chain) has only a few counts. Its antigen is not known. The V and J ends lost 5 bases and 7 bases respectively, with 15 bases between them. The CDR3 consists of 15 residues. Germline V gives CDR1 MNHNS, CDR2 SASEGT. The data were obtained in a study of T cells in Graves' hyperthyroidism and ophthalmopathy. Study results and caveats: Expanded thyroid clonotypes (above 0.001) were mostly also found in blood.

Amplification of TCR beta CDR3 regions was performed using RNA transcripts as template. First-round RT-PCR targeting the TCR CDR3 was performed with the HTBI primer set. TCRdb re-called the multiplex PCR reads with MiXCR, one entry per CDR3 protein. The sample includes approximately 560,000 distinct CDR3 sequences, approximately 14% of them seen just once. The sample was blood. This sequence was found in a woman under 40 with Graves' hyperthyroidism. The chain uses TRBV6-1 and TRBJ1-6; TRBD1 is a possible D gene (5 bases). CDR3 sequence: CASSRGGLGNSPLHF. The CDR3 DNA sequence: TGTGCCAGCAGTAGGGGAGGGCTGGGAAATTCACCCCTCCACTTT.